The 8 T cell receptor beta chains presented below share a single source sample, sequenced in a study of T cell repertoires in cytomegalovirus infection. TCRdb reprocessed the reads via MiXCR and lists one record per CDR3 protein. The table lists nearly 650,000 distinct CDR3 sequences, 24% of them singletons. Material: CD8+ T cells from PBMCs. These receptors originate from a human donor in good health (CMV status not recorded). Some clones in this sample may be carry-over from other donors' samples.

The chain combines TRBV7-2 with TRBJ1-1; unclear D gene. V was cut by 0 bases and J by 1 base, with 9 bases left in between. This CDR3 contains 15 residues. Germline CDR1 SGHTA, CDR2 FQGNSA. The chain's CDR3 is CASSLAGPKNTEAFF. The DNA for the CDR3 is TGTGCCAGCAGCTTAGCGGGCCCTAAGAACACTGAAGCTTTCTTT.

This clonotype was seen ten or more times. This chain uses TRBV7-8 with TRBJ2-7, with 12 bases that match TRBD1. The CDR3 runs to 15 residues. V dropped 2 bases and J dropped 7; count of bases not matched to a gene: 6. Germline V gene sequence: CDR1 SGHVS, CDR2 FQNEAQ. CDR3 sequence: CASSLQGQGAGEQYV. CDR3 nucleotides: TGTGCCAGCAGCTTACAGGGACAGGGGGCTGGGGAGCAGTACGTC.

The CDR3 sequence: CASGGASGGPKQETQYF. CDR3 DNA sequence: TGTGCCAGCGGGGGGGCTAGCGGGGGTCCAAAGCAAGAGACCCAGTACTTC. The chain joins TRBV5-6 to TRBJ2-5, with 10 bases aligning to TRBD2. The trim removed 7 bases at V and 2 bases at J, leaving 14 bases unmatched. This CDR3 has 17 amino acids. Germline loops: CDR1 SGHDT, CDR2 YYEEEE.

The J gene is TRBJ2-1, the V gene TRBV9; TRBD1 agrees at 11 bases. The J segment lost 2 bases and the V segment lost 4 bases, leaving 5 bases of the junction unmatched. Per germline, CDR1 SGDLS and CDR2 YYNGEE. This CDR3 region has 16 residues. DNA of the CDR3: TGTGCCAGCAGCCCAGGACAGGGGGCTCCCTACAATGAGCAGTTCTTC. Amino acids: CASSPGQGAPYNEQFF.

V and J are TRBV14 and TRBJ1-2, with 9 bases identical to TRBD1. V trimming: 3 bases; J trimming: 7 bases; junction bases outside the gene matches: 3. The germline CDR1 and CDR2 sequences are SGHDN and FVKESK. The CDR3 loop spans 13 amino acids. The DNA for the CDR3 is TGTGCCAGCAGCCACGACAGGGGGACTGGCTACACCTTC. Protein product: CASSHDRGTGYTF.

CDR3 bases: TGCAGTGCTAGAGCAGGGGGCCTGGGTCAGCCCCAGCATTTT. Amino acid sequence: CSARAGGLGQPQHF. The chain uses TRBV20-1 and TRBJ1-5, with 8 bases aligning to TRBD1. The CDR3 has 14 amino acids. The germline CDR1 and CDR2 sequences are DFQATT and SNEGSKA (reference sequence). V lost 1 base to trimming and J lost 6 bases; unmatched junction nucleotides: 5.

This clonotype was detected only a few times. The gene calls are TRBV20-1 and TRBJ1-2; no definite D call. Germline loops: CDR1 DFQATT, CDR2 SNEGSKA (reference sequence). This CDR3 has 16 residues. The V gene lost 4 bases and the J gene lost 0 bases, with 18 bases spanning the gap. CDR3 sequence reads: CSAIAPPTASNYGYTF. DNA for the CDR3: TGCAGTGCTATAGCCCCTCCGACCGCCTCTAACTATGGCTACACCTTC.

The V call is TRBV11-2, the J call TRBJ2-7; 7 positions agree with TRBD1. CDR3 length: 15 amino acids. Per the germline V gene, CDR1 is SGHAT and CDR2 is FQNNGV. The CDR3 DNA sequence: TGTGCCAGCAGCCGTCTCCGGGACAGTTCCTACGAGCAGCACGTC. It is translated as CASSRLRDSSYEQHV.